The clone carrying this TCR beta chain was counted many times. This sample was taken from a study of CD8 T cells in ankylosing spondylitis. TCRdb passed the 5' RACE reads through MiXCR, listing each CDR3 protein once. Altogether 150,000 to 200,000 distinct CDR3 sequences are present, roughly 18% being singletons, with the ten largest covering around 4.5%. With V trimmed by 2 bases and J by 1 base, 3 bases remained unmatched. Germline V gene data show CDR1 as SQVTM and CDR2 as ANQGSEA. The CDR3 extends over 15 amino acids. The source is a male donor aged 5-30 years with ankylosing spondylitis or in good health (not recorded which). The chain recombines TRBV29-1 with TRBJ2-4; the match to TRBD1 covers 9 bases. Specimen: blood, either unsorted or a sorted T cell fraction (not recorded which). CDR3 coding DNA: TGCAGCGTTGAATTTGGGACAGGGGCCAAAAACATTCAGTACTTC. Its protein is CSVEFGTGAKNIQYF. Full variable domain (missing parts from reference TRBV29-1 and TRBJ2-4): SAVISQKPSRDICQRGTSLTIQCQVDSQVTMMFWYRQQPGQSLTLIATANQGSEATYESGFVIDKFPISRPNLTFSTLTVSNMSPEDSSIYLCSVEFGTGAKNIQYFGAGTRLSVL.